The clone carrying this T cell receptor beta chain has only a few counts. As for time point: newly diagnosed GD, antithyroid drugs for less than 3 months. The TCR library was made from RNA extracted from PBMCs. The data were obtained in a study of regulatory T cells in long-lasting Graves disease. Construction of the TCR beta libraries employed iRepertoire HTBI primers in conjunction with Arm-PCR of CDR3 regions. Per the original methods: In the combined samples, 50 to 75 TRBV and 14 TRBJ segments were identified. Via MiXCR, TCRdb re-called the multiplex PCR reads, giving one row per CDR3 protein. The V and J calls reflect TCRdb's pipeline rather than the authors' work. The table includes 550,000 to 600,000 distinct CDR3 sequences, 15% to 20% detected once. These same data were also listed under a study on T cells in Graves' hyperthyroidism and ophthalmopathy. That study adds: Participants, patients aged 18 to 65, had newly diagnosed hyperthyroidism with a duration under 2 months.

The material was peripheral blood mononuclear cells (PBMCs), obtained at new diagnosis, from a patient treated with antithyroid drugs. This receptor was identified in a man aged 18 to 35 with Graves disease.

Here the CDR3 reads CASSLTARDTIYF. In DNA, the CDR3 is TGTGCCAGCAGCCTGACCGCGAGGGACACCATATATTTT. This chain links TRBV28 with TRBJ1-3; D is unclear. Trimming left V 6 bases short and J 8 bases short, with 14 bases between. The length of the CDR3 is 13 residues. Germline loops: CDR1 MDHEN, CDR2 SYDVKM.